A single T cell receptor beta chain is shown here with its context. Data came from immunoSEQ multiplex PCR; TCRdb stores just in-frame clones and leaves some out. The sample shows about 80,000 clones, 90% to 95% of them seen only once. This entry belongs to a study of T cell changes during pregnancy in multiple sclerosis. The source was peripheral blood, collected before pregnancy. The clonotype comes from a female donor with multiple sclerosis, enrolled in a pregnancy study.

The CDR3 reads CASSLGQETEAFF. The CDR3 nucleotides read TGTGCCAGCAGCTTAGGACAGGAGACTGAAGCTTTCTTT. The V gene is TRBV7-3, the J gene TRBJ1-1; 7 bases match TRBD1. Germline CDR1 reads SGHTA; CDR2 reads FQGTGA. With V trimmed by 2 bases and J by 5 bases, 2 bases remained unmatched. CDR3 size: 13 residues.